Listed here are 5 T cell receptor beta chains from one sample, sequenced in a study of blood T cell repertoires in COVID-19. TCRdb keeps only in-frame clones here, not all; method: immunoSEQ multiplex PCR. This sample has fewer than 200,000 clones, with about four fifths found just once. Sequenced sample: PBMCs or T cells enriched from blood (not recorded which). These receptors were taken from a woman between 45 and 60 years old in a cohort exposed to, infected with or recovered from COVID-19 (not recorded which).

This chain connects TRBV5-5 to TRBJ2-5; 14 nucleotides match TRBD2. V lost 0 bases, J lost 4 bases, and 8 bases stayed unmatched. This CDR3 is built from 18 residues. In germline, CDR1 is SGHKS, CDR2 YYEKEE (reference sequence). This CDR3 is CASSLGGLAGGGGETQYF. The CDR3 DNA sequence: TGTGCCAGCAGCTTGGGTGGACTAGCGGGAGGAGGTGGAGAGACCCAGTACTTC.

This chain connects TRBV28 to TRBJ1-2, with 7 bases matching TRBD1. The CDR3 sequence is 14 residues long. CDR1 and CDR2 (germline): MDHEN, SYDVKM. Trimming cost V 6 bases and J 7 bases; bases outside gene matches: 11. CDR3 nucleotide sequence: TGTGCCAGCAGACCCTCCACAGGGGTACCTGGCTACACCTTC. Its protein is CASRPSTGVPGYTF.

The rearrangement joins TRBV7-3 to TRBJ2-2, with D maybe TRBD1 (6 bases). Trimming left V 2 bases short and J 3 bases short, with 10 bases between. The CDR3 runs 15 residues. CDR1 and CDR2 from the germline V gene are SGHTA and FQGTGA. For the CDR3, the DNA is TGTGCCAGCAGCTTAGACGGACAGTACACCGGGGAGCTGTTTTTT. It is translated as CASSLDGQYTGELFF. The full variable domain, with the rest looked up from reference TRBV7-3 and TRBJ2-2, is GAGVSQTPSNKVTEKGKYVELRCDPISGHTALYWYRQSLGQGPEFLIYFQGTGAADDSGLPNDRFFAVRPEGSVSTLKIQRTERGDSAVYLCASSLDGQYTGELFFGEGSRLTVL.

This chain joins TRBV18 and TRBJ2-7; D is perhaps TRBD2 (5 bases). Trimming took 1 base from V and 4 from J, leaving 5 bases between them. The CDR3 has 12 residues. Germline V gene lookup returns CDR1 KGHSH and CDR2 LQKENI. Here the CDR3 DNA reads TGTGCCAGCTCACCACGGGAGTACGAGCAGTACTTC. Residues: CASSPREYEQYF.

This chain links TRBV12-5 with TRBJ2-2; 10 bases agree with TRBD1. Germline values: CDR1 LGHNT, CDR2 FRNRAP. V shed 5 bases and J 7 bases; nucleotides not matched to a gene: 10. CDR3 size: 16 residues. CDR3 sequence reads: CASGPGQGVDIGELFF. The CDR3, as DNA: TGTGCTAGTGGTCCTGGACAGGGGGTAGATATCGGGGAGCTGTTTTTT.